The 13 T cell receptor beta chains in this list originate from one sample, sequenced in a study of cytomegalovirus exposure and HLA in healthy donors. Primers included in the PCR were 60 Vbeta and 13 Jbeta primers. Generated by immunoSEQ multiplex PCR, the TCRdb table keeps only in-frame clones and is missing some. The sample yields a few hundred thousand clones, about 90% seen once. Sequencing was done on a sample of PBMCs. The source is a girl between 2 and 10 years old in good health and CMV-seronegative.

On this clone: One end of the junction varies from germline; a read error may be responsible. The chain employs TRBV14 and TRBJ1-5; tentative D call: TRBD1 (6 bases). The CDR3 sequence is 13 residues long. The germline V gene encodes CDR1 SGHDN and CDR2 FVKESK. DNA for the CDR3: TGTGCCAGCAACCAAGAGGGGGGGCTGGACCAGCATTTT. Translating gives CASNQEGGLDQHF.

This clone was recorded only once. CDR3 sequence: CASRLRPGQGEIGAEAFF. DNA of the CDR3: TGTGCAAGTCGCTTACGACCGGGACAGGGTGAAATTGGGGCTGAAGCTTTCTTT. The V and J genes are TRBV12-2 and TRBJ1-1; no check of the table's D call, TRBD1, against the DNA was made. TRBV12-2 is a documented pseudogene. The CDR3 spans 18 residues.

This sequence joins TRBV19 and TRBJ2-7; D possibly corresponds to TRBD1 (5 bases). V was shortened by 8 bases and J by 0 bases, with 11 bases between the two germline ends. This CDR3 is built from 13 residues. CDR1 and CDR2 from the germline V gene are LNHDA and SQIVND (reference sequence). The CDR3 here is CASLEQGSYEQYF. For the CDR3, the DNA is TGTGCCAGTCTGGAGCAGGGCTCCTACGAGCAGTACTTC.

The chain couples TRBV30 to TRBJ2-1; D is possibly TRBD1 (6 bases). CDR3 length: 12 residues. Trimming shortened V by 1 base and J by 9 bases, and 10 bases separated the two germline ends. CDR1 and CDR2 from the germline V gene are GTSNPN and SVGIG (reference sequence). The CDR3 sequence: CAWSGTGFEQFF. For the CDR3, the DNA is TGTGCCTGGAGTGGCACAGGGTTTGAGCAGTTCTTC.

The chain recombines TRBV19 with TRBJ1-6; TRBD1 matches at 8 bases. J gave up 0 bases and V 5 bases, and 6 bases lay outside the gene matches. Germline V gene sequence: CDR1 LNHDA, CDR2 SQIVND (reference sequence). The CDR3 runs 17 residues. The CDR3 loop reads CASSSPTGGSYNSPLHF. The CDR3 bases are TGTGCCAGTAGTTCTCCAACAGGGGGCTCCTATAATTCACCCCTCCACTTT.

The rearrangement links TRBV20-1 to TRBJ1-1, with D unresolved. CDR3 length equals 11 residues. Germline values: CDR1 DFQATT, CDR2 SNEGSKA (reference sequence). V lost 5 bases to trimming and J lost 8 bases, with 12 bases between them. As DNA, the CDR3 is TGCAGTGCTGGGCCAGCATTCGAAGCTTTCTTT. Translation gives CSAGPAFEAFF.

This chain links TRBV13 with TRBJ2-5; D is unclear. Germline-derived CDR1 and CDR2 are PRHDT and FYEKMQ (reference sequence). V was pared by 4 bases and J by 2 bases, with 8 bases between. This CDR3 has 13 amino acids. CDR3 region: CASSYVSQETQYF. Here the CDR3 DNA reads TGTGCCAGCAGCTATGTCAGTCAAGAGACCCAGTACTTC.

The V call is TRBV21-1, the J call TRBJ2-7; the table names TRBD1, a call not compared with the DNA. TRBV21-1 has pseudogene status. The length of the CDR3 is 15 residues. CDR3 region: CASSTRQGLSYEQYF. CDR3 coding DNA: TGTGCCAGCAGCACACGACAGGGTCTCTCCTACGAGCAGTACTTC.

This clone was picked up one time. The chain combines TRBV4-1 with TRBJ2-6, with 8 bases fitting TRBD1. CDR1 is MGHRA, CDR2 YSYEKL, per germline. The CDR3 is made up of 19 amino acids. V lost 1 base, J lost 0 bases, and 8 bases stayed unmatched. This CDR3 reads CASSQAGQGAVSGANVLTF. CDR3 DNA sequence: TGCGCCAGCAGCCAAGCGGGCCAGGGGGCGGTCTCTGGGGCCAACGTCCTGACTTTC.

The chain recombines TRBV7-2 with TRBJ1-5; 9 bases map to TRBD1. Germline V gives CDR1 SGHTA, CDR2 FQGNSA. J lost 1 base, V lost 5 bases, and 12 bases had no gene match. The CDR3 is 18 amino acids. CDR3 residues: CASSAVGQGPGSNQPQHF. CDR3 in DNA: TGTGCCAGCAGCGCCGTGGGACAGGGCCCAGGAAGCAATCAGCCCCAGCATTTT.

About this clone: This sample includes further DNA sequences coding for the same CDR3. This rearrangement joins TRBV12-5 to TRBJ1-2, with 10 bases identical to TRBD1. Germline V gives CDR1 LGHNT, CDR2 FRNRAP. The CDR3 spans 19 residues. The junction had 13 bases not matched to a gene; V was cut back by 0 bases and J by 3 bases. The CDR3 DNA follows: TGTGCTAGTGGTTTGGTTCTCGGGACAGGGGAAAAATGGTACTATGGCTACACCTTC. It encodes CASGLVLGTGEKWYYGYTF.

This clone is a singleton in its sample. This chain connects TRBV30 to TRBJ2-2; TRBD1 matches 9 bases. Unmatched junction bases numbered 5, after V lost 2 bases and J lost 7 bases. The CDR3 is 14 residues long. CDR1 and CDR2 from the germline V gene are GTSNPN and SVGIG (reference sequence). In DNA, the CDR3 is TGTGCCTGGAGTCGACAGGGGGTAGGCGGGGAGCTGTTTTTT. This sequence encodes CAWSRQGVGGELFF. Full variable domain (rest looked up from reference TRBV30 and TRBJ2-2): SQTIHQWPATLVQPVGSPLSLECTVEGTSNPNLYWYRQAAGRGLQLLFYSVGIGQISSEVPQNLSASRPQDRQFILSSKKLLLSDSGFYLCAWSRQGVGGELFFGEGSRLTVL.

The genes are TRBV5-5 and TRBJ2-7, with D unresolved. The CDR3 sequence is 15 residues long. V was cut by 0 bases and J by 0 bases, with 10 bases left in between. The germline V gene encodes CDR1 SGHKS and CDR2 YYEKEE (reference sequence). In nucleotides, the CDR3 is TGTGCCAGCAGCTTGGTGGCAGATCCCTCCTACGAGCAGTACTTC. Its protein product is CASSLVADPSYEQYF. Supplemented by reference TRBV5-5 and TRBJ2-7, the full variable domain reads DAGVTQSPTHLIKTRGQQVTLRCSPISGHKSVSWYQQVLGQGPQFIFQYYEKEERGRGNFPDRFSARQFPNYSSELNVNALLLGDSALYLCASSLVADPSYEQYFGPGTRLTVT.